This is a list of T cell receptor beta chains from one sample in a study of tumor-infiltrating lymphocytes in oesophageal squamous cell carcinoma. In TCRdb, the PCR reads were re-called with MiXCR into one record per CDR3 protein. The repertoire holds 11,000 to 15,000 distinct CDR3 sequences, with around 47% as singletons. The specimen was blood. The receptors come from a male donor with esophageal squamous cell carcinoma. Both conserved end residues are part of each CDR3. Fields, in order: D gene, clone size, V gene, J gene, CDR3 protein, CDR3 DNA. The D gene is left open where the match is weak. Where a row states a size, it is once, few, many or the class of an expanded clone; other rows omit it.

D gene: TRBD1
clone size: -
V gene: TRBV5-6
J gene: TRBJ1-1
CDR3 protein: CASSATGGTEAFF
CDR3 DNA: TGTGCCAGCAGCGCCACAGGGGGCACTGAAGCTTTCTTT

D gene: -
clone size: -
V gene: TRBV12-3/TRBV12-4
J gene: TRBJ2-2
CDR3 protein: CASSRADLDGELFF
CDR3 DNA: TGTGCCAGCAGCAGGGCAGACTTAGACGGGGAGCTGTTTTTT

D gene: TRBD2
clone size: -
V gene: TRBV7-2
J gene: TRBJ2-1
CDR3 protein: CASTLHASGYNEQFF
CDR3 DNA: TGTGCCAGCACCCTCCATGCTAGCGGTTACAATGAGCAGTTCTTC

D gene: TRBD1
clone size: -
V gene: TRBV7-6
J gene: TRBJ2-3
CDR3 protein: CASSLAGTGSPTSF
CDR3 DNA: TGTGCCAGCAGCTTAGCCGGGACAGGGTCCCCCACCTCCTTT

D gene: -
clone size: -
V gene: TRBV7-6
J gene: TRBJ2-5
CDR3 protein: CASSLSLTNEQYF
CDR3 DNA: TGTGCCAGCAGCTTATCACTAACCAATGAGCAGTACTTC

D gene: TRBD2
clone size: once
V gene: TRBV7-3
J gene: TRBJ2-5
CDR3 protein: CASSSTVWEGATLW
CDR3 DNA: TGTGCCAGCAGCTCGACGGTCTGGGAGGGAGCAACACTTTGG

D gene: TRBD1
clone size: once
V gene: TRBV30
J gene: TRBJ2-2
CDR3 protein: CAWSVLADRVNGELFF
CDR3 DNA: TGTGCCTGGAGTGTACTTGCGGACAGGGTCAACGGGGAGCTGTTTTTT

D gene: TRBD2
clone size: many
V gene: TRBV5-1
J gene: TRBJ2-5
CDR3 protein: CASSPGLAGDSETQYF
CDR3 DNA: TGCGCCAGCAGCCCCGGACTAGCGGGAGATTCAGAGACCCAGTACTTC

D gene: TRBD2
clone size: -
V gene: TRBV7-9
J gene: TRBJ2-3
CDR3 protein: CASSLGLANTDTQYF
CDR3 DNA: TGTGCTAGCAGCTTGGGACTAGCGAACACAGATACGCAGTATTTT

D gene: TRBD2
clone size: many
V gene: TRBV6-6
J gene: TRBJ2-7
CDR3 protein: CASSYSGLAGIYNEQYF
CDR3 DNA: TGTGCCAGCAGTTACTCGGGGCTAGCGGGGATCTACAATGAGCAGTACTTC

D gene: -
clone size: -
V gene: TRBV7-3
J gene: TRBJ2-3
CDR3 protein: CASSSTQGDTQYF
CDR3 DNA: TGTGCCAGCAGCTCGACACAGGGTGATACGCAGTATTTT

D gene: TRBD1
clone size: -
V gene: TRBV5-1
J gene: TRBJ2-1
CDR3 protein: CASSFGTGGYDEQFF
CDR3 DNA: TGCGCCAGCAGCTTTGGGACAGGGGGCTACGATGAGCAGTTCTTC

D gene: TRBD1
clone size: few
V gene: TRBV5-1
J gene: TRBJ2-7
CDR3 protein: CASSPGQGLGEQYF
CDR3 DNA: TGCGCCAGCAGCCCGGGACAGGGTTTGGGCGAGCAGTACTTC